This T cell receptor beta chain comes out of a study of tumor and adjacent non-tumor tissue in lung cancer. The overall study: Around 4.2 million productive TCRbeta reads were obtained per sample on average. General study points: Top 100 clones took a larger repertoire share in normal lung.

The library came from three nested PCR rounds adapted from ARM-PCR protocols. TCRdb fed the multiplex PCR reads into MiXCR, producing one record per CDR3 protein. This repertoire shows approximately 65,000 distinct CDR3 sequences, about three fifths found once; its top ten account for over 20%. The CDR3 consists of 16 residues. CDR1 is SGHAT and CDR2 is FQNNGV in the germline V gene. Comment on this clonotype: Its cognate antigen is unknown. The junction departs from the called germline gene at one end, perhaps through a read error.

No cell sorting was done before RNA was extracted from the tissue. The receptor's source is a man in his forties or fifties with non-small cell lung cancer. The V and J genes are TRBV11-2 and TRBJ2-3; TRBD1 matches 7 bases. Input material: lung tumor tissue. The CDR3 region is CVSSLLTGCGTDTQYF. Here the CDR3 DNA reads TGTGTCAGCAGCCTCTTGACAGGGTGTGGAACAGATACGCAGTATTTT.